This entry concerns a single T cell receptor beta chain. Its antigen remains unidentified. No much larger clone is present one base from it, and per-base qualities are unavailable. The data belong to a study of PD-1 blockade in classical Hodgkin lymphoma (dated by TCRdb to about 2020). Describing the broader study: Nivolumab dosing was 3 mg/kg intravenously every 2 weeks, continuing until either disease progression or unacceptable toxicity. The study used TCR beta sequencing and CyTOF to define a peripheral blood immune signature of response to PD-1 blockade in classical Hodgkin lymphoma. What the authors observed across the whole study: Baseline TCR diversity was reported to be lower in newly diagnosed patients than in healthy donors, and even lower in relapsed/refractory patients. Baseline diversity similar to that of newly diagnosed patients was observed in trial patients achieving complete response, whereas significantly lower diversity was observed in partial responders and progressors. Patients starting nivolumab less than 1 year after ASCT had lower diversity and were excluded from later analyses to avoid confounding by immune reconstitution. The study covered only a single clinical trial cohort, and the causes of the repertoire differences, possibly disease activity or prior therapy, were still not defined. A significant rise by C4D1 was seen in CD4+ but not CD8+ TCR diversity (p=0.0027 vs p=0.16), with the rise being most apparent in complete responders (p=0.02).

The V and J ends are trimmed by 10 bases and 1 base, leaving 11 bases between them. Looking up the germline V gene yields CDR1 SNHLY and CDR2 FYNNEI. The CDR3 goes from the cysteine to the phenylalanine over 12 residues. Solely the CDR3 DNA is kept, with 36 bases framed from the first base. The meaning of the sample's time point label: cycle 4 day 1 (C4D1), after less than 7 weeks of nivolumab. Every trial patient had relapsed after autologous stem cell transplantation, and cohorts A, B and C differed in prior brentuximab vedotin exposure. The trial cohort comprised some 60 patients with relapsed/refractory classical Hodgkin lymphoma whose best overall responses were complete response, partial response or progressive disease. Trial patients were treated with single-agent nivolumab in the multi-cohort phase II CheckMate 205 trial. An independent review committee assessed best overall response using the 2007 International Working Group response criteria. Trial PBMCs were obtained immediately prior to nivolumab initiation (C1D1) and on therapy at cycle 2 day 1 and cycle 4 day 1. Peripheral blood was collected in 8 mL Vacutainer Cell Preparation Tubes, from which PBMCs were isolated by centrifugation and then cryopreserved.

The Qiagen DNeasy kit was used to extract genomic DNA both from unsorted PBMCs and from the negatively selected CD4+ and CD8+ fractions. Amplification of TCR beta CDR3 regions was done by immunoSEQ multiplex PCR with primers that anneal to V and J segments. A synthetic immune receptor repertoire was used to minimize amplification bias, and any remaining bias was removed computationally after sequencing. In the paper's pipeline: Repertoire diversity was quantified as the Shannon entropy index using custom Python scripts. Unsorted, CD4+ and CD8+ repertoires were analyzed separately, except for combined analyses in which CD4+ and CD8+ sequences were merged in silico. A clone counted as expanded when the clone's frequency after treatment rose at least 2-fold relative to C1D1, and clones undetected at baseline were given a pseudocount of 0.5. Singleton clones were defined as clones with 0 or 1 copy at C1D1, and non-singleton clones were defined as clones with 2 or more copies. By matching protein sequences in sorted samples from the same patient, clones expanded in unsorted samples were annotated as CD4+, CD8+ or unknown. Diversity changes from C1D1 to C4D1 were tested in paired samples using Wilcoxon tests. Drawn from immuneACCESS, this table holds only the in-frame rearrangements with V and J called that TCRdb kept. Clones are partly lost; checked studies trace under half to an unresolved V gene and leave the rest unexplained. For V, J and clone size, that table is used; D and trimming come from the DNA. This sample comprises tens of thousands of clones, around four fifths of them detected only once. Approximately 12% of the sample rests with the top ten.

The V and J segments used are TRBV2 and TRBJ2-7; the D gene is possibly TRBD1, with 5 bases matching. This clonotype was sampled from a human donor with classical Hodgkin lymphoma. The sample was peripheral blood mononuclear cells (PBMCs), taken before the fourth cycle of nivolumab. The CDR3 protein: CATSTESYEQYF. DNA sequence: TGTGCCACCTCGACAGAATCCTACGAGCAGTACTTC. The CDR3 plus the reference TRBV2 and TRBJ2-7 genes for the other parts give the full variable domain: EPEVTQTPSHQVTQMGQEVILRCVPISNHLYFYWYRQILGQKVEFLVSFYNNEISEKSEIFDDQFSVERPDGSNFTLKIRSTKLEDSAMYFCATSTESYEQYFGPGTRLTVT.